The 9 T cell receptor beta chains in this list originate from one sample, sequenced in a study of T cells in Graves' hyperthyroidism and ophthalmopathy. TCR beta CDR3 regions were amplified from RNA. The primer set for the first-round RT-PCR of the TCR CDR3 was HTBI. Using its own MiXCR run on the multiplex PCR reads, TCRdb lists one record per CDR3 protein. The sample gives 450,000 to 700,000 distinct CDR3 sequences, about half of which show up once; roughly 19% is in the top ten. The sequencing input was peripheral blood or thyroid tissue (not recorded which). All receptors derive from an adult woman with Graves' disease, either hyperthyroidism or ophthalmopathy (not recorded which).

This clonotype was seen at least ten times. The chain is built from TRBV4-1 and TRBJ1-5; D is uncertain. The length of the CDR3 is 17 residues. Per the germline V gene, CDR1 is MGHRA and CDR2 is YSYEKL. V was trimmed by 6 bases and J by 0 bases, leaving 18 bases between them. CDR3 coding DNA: TGCGCCAGCAGTCCGTGGTGGACCGTCGATAGCAATCAGCCCCAGCATTTT. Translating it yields CASSPWWTVDSNQPQHF.

CDR3 protein: CASILGETQPQHF. CDR3 bases: TGTGCCAGCATCTTAGGGGAAACGCAGCCCCAGCATTTT. The chain employs TRBV12-3 or TRBV12-4 and TRBJ1-5; tentative D call: TRBD1 (5 bases). The CDR3 loop spans 13 amino acids. V dropped 7 bases and J dropped 7 bases, with 14 bases sitting between them.

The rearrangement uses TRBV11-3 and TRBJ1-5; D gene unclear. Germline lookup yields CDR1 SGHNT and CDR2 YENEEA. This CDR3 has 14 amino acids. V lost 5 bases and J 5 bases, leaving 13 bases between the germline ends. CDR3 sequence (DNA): TGTGCCAGCAGCCAAGCAATCGCGGATCAGCCCCAGCATTTT. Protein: CASSQAIADQPQHF.

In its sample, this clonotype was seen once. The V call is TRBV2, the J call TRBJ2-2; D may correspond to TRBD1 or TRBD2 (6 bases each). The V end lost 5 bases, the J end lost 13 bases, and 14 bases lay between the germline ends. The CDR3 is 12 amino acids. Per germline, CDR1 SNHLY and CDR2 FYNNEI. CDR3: CASSLGGQWLFF. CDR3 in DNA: TGTGCCAGCAGTCTAGGGGGGCAGTGGCTGTTTTTT.

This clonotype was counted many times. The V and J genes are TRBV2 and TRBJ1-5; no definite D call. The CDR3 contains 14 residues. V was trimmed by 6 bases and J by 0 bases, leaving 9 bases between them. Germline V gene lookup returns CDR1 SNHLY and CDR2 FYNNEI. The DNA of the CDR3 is TGTGCCAGCAGGCTCGGATCTAGCAATCAGCCCCAGCATTTT. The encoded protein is CASRLGSSNQPQHF.

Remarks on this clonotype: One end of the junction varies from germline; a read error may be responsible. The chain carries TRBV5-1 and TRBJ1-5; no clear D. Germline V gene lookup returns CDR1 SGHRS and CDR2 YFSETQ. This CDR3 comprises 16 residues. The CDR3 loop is CASSLLAGVSNQPQHF. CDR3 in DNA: TGTGCCAGCAGTTTATTGGCTGGGGTTAGCAATCAGCCCCAGCATTTT.

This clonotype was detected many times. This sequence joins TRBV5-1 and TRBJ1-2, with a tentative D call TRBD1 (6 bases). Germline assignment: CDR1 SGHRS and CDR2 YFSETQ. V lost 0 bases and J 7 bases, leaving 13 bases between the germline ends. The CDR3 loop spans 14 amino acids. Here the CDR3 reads CASSLAAGAGGYTF. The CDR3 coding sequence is TGCGCCAGCAGCTTGGCCGCGGGGGCTGGTGGCTACACCTTC.

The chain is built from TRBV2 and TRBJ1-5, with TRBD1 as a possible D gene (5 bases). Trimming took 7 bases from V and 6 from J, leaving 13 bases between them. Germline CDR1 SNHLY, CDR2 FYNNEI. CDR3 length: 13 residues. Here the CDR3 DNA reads TGTGCCAGCACTCAGGGTTCAGGTCAGCCCCAGCATTTT. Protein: CASTQGSGQPQHF. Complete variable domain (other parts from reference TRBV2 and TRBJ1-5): EPEVTQTPSHQVTQMGQEVILRCVPISNHLYFYWYRQILGQKVEFLVSFYNNEISEKSEIFDDQFSVERPDGSNFTLKIRSTKLEDSAMYFCASTQGSGQPQHFGDGTRLSIL.

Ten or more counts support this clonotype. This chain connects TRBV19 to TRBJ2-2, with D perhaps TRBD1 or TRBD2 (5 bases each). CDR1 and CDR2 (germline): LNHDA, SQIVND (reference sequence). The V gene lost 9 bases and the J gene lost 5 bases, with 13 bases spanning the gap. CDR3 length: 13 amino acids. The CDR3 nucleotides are TGTGCCAGCCTTTTGAGGGGTACCGGGGAGCTGTTTTTT. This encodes CASLLRGTGELFF.